This TCR beta chain was retrieved from a study of T-cell reconstitution after alpha-beta-depleted transplantation in children (dated by TCRdb to 2015 to 2016). Turning to the overall study: T-cell immune reconstitution after TCRalphabeta/CD19-depleted allogeneic hematopoietic cell transplantation in children was quantitatively tracked in the study by means of TCR repertoire profiling. The research as a whole found: The apparently early recovery of alphabetaT-cell counts about two months after transplant reportedly depended on only several hundred rapidly expanded clones that came from non-depleted graft cells. The frequencies of hyperexpanded clones fell over the following months, and after one year, T-cell counts and TCRbeta diversity were mostly attributed to newly produced T cells. The high TCRbeta diversity at day 60 in some patients was ascribed to recipient T cells and intrathymic progenitors that had survived conditioning.

According to the study, the label for this sample's treatment or condition signals: allogeneic hematopoietic cell transplantation with graft depleted of TCRalphabeta T cells and CD19 B cells. The transplant recipients were children given TCRalphabeta/CD19-depleted allogeneic hematopoietic cell grafts. Spanning cysteine to phenylalanine, the CDR3 consists of 14 amino acids. This entry keeps only the CDR3 DNA: 42 bases, framed from base 1. V is shortened by 2 bases, J by 1 base, and the region joining them spans 11 bases. CDR1 and CDR2, looked up from the germline V gene (reference sequence), are DFQATT and SNEGSKA. Points on this clonotype: The clone's antigen remains unknown. Qualities for individual bases were not recorded, and no much larger clone is one base off.

Libraries were built with PCR. Sequencing was performed on an Illumina HiSeq 2500. Molecular barcoding was employed in the preparation of TCR libraries, with unique molecular identifiers being used to normalize TCRbeta repertoire quantification. Using fastp trimming at Q25 and MiXCR clonotype assembly, TCRdb reanalyzed the public sequencing data and kept in-frame beta chains. Every distinct CDR3 protein forms one entry, paired with its most common genes and DNA. This sample is represented by 900,000 or so distinct CDR3 sequences; approximately 15% of them were singletons. The ten largest make up roughly 4.8% of the sample.

Here the sequenced sample was PBMCs, mostly from graft donor cells, taken 360 days after TCRalphabeta/CD19-depleted stem cell transplant. The receptor chain draws on TRBV20-1 and TRBJ2-5, with the D segment identity uncertain. This receptor was identified in a male patient aged 10-17 years who had a stem cell transplant for acute lymphoblastic leukemia, so the T cells may come from the graft donor. The nucleotides read TGCAGTGCTAGATTTTCAGAGGCCCAAGAGACCCAGTACTTC. The resulting protein is CSARFSEAQETQYF.